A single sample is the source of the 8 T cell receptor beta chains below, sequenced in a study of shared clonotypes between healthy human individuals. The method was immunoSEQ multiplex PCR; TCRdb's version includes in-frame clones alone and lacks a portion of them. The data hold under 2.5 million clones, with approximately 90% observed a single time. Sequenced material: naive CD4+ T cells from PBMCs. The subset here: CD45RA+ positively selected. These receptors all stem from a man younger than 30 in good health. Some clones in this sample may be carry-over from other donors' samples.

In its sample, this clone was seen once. For the CDR3, the DNA is TGTGCCACCACACCGGGTGGAGGAAACTATGGCTACACCTTC. Translation gives CATTPGGGNYGYTF. J is TRBJ1-2 and V is TRBV6-1; D not resolved. CDR1 and CDR2 (germline): MNHNS, SASEGT. The CDR3 totals 14 residues. With 10 bases removed from V and 2 bases from J, the gap between germline ends came to 17 bases.

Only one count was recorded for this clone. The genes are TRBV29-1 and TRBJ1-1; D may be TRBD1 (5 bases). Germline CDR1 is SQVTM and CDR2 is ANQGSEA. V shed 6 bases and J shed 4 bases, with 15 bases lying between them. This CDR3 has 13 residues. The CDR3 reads CSVRGRGTTEAFF. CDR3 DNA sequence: TGCAGCGTCCGGGGTAGGGGTACCACTGAAGCTTTCTTT. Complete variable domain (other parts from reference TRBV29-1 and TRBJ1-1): SAVISQKPSRDICQRGTSLTIQCQVDSQVTMMFWYRQQPGQSLTLIATANQGSEATYESGFVIDKFPISRPNLTFSTLTVSNMSPEDSSIYLCSVRGRGTTEAFFGQGTRLTVV.

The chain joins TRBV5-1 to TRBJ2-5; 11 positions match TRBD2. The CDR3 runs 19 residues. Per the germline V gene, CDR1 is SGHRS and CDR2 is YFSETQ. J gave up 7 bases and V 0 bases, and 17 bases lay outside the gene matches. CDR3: CASSLEGRASGRRWGTQYF. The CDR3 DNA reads TGCGCCAGCAGCTTGGAGGGCCGGGCTAGCGGGAGGCGTTGGGGGACCCAGTACTTC.

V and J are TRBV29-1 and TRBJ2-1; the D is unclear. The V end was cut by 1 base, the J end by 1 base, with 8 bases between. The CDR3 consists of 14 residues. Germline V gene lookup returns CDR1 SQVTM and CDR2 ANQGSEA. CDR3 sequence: CSVEGVESYNEQFF. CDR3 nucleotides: TGCAGCGTTGAAGGGGTGGAGTCCTACAATGAGCAGTTCTTC.

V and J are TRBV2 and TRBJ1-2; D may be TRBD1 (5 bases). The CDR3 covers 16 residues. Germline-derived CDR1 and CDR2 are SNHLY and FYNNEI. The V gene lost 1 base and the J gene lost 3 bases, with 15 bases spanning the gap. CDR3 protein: CASSEGYRPRDYGYTF. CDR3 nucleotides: TGTGCCAGCAGTGAAGGGTACAGGCCGAGGGACTATGGCTACACCTTC.

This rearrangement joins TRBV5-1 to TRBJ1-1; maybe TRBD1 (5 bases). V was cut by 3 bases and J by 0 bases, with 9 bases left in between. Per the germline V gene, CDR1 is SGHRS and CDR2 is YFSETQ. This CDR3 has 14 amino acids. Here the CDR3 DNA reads TGCGCCAGCAGCTGGGACGGGCTGAACACTGAAGCTTTCTTT. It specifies CASSWDGLNTEAFF.

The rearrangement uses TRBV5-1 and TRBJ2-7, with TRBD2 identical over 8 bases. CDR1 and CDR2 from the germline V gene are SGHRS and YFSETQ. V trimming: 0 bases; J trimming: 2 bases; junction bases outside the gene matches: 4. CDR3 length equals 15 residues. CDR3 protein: CASSLVGRETYEQYF. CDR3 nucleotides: TGCGCCAGCAGCTTGGTCGGGAGGGAAACCTACGAGCAGTACTTC.

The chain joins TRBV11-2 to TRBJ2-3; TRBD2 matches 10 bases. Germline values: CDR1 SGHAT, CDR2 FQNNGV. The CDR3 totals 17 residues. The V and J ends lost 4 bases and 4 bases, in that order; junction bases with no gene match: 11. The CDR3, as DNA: TGTGCCAGCAGCTCCCGACTAGCGGGCCCAAATTCAGATACGCAGTATTTT. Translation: CASSSRLAGPNSDTQYF.